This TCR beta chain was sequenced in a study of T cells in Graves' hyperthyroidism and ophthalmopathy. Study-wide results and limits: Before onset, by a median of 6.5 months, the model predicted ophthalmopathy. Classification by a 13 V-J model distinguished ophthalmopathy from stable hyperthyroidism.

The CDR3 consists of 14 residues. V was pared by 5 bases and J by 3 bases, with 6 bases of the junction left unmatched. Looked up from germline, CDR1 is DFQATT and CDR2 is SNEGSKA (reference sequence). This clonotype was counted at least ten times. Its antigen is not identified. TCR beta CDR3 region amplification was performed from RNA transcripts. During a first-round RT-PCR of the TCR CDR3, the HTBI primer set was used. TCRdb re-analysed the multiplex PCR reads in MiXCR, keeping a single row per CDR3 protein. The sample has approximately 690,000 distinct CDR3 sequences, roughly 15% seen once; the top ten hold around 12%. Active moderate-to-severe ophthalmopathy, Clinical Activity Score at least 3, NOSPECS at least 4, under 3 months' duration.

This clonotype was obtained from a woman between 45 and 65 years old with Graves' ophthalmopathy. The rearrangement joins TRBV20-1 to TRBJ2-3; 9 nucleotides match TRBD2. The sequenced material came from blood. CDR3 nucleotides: TGCAGTGCTTTAGCGGGAGTAGGTACAGATACGCAGTATTTT. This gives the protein CSALAGVGTDTQYF.